These 23 T cell receptor beta chains originate from one sample sequenced in a study of beta chain features in type 1 diabetes. The authors reverse transcribed all of the isolated RNA, so sequencing captured expressed TCRB transcripts. Method: immunoSEQ multiplex PCR; TCRdb's copy keeps in-frame clones and lacks some. The sample consists of roughly 370,000 clones, more than 11% of them appearing once. The sequenced sample consisted of naive CD4+ T cells from blood. Receptors were obtained from a man aged 30-40 years in good health.

The chain carries TRBV5-6 and TRBJ2-3; TRBD1 matches 8 bases. Per the germline V gene, CDR1 is SGHDT and CDR2 is YYEEEE. The CDR3 runs to 14 residues. V shed 7 bases, J shed 2 bases, and the junction held 6 bases outside the gene matches. The CDR3 region has the DNA TGTGCCAGCCGAGGGACAGGTCCCACAGATACGCAGTATTTT. Amino acids: CASRGTGPTDTQYF. Variable domain in full (rest from reference TRBV5-6 and TRBJ2-3): DAGVTQSPTHLIKTRGQQVTLRCSPKSGHDTVSWYQQALGQGPQFIFQYYEEEERQRGNFPDRFSGHQFPNYSSELNVNALLLGDSALYLCASRGTGPTDTQYFGPGTRLTVL.

This clone was seen a handful of times. The genes are TRBV29-1 and TRBJ2-1; 10 bases fit TRBD2. Germline trimming cut 4 bases from V and 8 bases from J; bases unmatched to any gene: 8. This CDR3 region has 14 residues. The germline CDR1 and CDR2 sequences are SQVTM and ANQGSEA. CDR3 sequence reads: CSVGQRGGLDEQFF. The CDR3 nucleotides read TGCAGCGTTGGCCAGCGGGGGGGCTTGGATGAGCAGTTCTTC.

There are a few counts of this clone. V gene TRBV6-5 combines with J gene TRBJ2-7; a possible D gene is TRBD1 (6 bases). This CDR3 has 15 amino acids. Germline V gives CDR1 MNHEY, CDR2 SVGAGI. The V and J ends lost 6 bases and 0 bases respectively, with 15 bases between them. CDR3 DNA: TGTGCCAGCAGCTCCACCGACAGGATCTCCTACGAGCAGTACTTC. It specifies CASSSTDRISYEQYF.

A word on this clone: Other DNA sequences in this sample translate to the same CDR3. The V and J genes are TRBV10-3 and TRBJ2-7, with D unresolved. The CDR3 is made up of 12 amino acids. V lost 8 bases and J 2 bases, leaving 10 bases between the germline ends. Looked up from germline, CDR1 is ENHRY and CDR2 is SYGVKD. The CDR3 is CAISQDPYEQYF. CDR3 sequence (DNA): TGTGCCATCTCGCAGGACCCCTACGAGCAGTACTTC.

This clone was seen a handful of times. The chain carries TRBV7-2 and TRBJ2-1; D may correspond to TRBD1 or TRBD2 (5 bases each). The germline V and J ends were trimmed by 5 bases and 5 bases, with 13 bases remaining between them. Per germline, CDR1 SGHTA and CDR2 FQGNSA. CDR3 length: 14 residues. This chain's CDR3 is CASSPGTPDNEQFF. The DNA of the CDR3 is TGTGCCAGCAGCCCCGGGACCCCTGACAATGAGCAGTTCTTC.

This clone was seen a handful of times. This may be a read error: a much more frequent sequence differs by one nucleotide. This sample includes further DNA sequences coding for the same CDR3. This chain joins TRBV7-2 and TRBJ2-3; D is undetermined. The CDR3 totals 11 residues. CDR1 and CDR2 (germline): SGHTA, FQGNSA. Trimming cost V 4 bases and J 2 bases, with 1 base left between them. CDR3 coding DNA: TGTGCCAGCAGCTCCACAGATACGCAGTATTTT. Residues: CASSSTDTQYF.

The V call is TRBV6-5, the J call TRBJ1-2, with 11 bases identical to TRBD1. V trimming: 7 bases; J trimming: 4 bases; junction bases outside the gene matches: 5. Germline V CDR1 and CDR2: MNHEY, SVGAGI. The CDR3 sequence is 14 residues long. The CDR3 loop reads CASTGQGVGYGYTF. CDR3 nucleotides: TGTGCCAGCACGGGACAGGGGGTAGGCTATGGCTACACCTTC.

The rearrangement uses TRBV7-6 and TRBJ1-1; TRBD1 aligns across 7 bases. The CDR3 sequence is 13 residues long. CDR1 is SGHVS, CDR2 FNYEAQ, per germline. Germline trimming cut 7 bases from V and 7 bases from J; bases unmatched to any gene: 9. The CDR3 region is CASTLGGQNEAFF. The DNA for the CDR3 is TGTGCCAGCACCCTAGGGGGACAGAATGAAGCTTTCTTT.

J is TRBJ2-7 and V is TRBV6-6; 10 bases line up with TRBD1. V trimming: 8 bases; J trimming: 7 bases; junction bases outside the gene matches: 8. Germline V gene lookup returns CDR1 MNHNY and CDR2 SVGAGI (reference sequence). The CDR3 length is 13 residues. The CDR3 loop is CASGGQGVGEQYV. CDR3 coding DNA: TGTGCCAGCGGAGGACAGGGGGTAGGTGAGCAGTACGTC.

V is TRBV29-1 and J is TRBJ2-5; the D gene is possibly TRBD2 (5 bases). The CDR3 length is 12 residues. Germline values: CDR1 SQVTM, CDR2 ANQGSEA. V was trimmed by 4 bases and J by 3 bases, leaving 9 bases between them. The CDR3 DNA sequence: TGCAGCGTTGCGGGGTGGGAAGAGACCCAGTACTTC. Its protein is CSVAGWEETQYF. Combining the CDR3 with reference TRBV29-1 and TRBJ2-5 gives the whole variable domain SAVISQKPSRDICQRGTSLTIQCQVDSQVTMMFWYRQQPGQSLTLIATANQGSEATYESGFVIDKFPISRPNLTFSTLTVSNMSPEDSSIYLCSVAGWEETQYFGPGTRLLVL.

This rearrangement joins TRBV4-1 to TRBJ2-3; the D gene is possibly TRBD2 (8 bases). V was shortened by 4 bases and J by 5 bases, with 16 bases between the two germline ends. Germline CDR1 and CDR2: MGHRA and YSYEKL. The CDR3 covers 15 residues. Written as DNA, the CDR3 is TGCGCCAGCAGCCCTCGGGAGGGGGCAGTAGATACGCAGTATTTT. This encodes CASSPREGAVDTQYF.

This rearrangement joins TRBV15 to TRBJ2-1; 9 bases agree with TRBD2. V shed 7 bases and J 0 bases; nucleotides not matched to a gene: 10. Germline CDR1 LNHNV, CDR2 YYDKDF (reference sequence). This CDR3 spans 17 amino acids. CDR3 region: CATKNPQAGGSYNEQFF. CDR3 nucleotides: TGTGCCACCAAAAATCCCCAAGCGGGAGGCTCCTACAATGAGCAGTTCTTC.

The rearrangement links TRBV7-9 to TRBJ1-1; no definite D call. Germline lookup yields CDR1 SEHNR and CDR2 FQNEAQ (reference sequence). This CDR3 has 12 amino acids. The germline V and J ends were trimmed by 4 bases and 7 bases, with 10 bases remaining between them. Written as DNA, the CDR3 is TGTGCCAGCAGCTGGCAGTCCGGTGAAGCTTTCTTT. It specifies CASSWQSGEAFF.

The chain employs TRBV4-3 and TRBJ2-7, with no clear D. The V and J ends lost 0 bases and 3 bases respectively, with 21 bases between them. From germline, CDR1 is LGHNA and CDR2 YSLEER. There are 18 residues in the CDR3. This chain's CDR3 is CASSQDPPGTNTVYEQYF. The CDR3 nucleotides read TGCGCCAGCAGCCAAGATCCTCCAGGAACAAATACGGTCTACGAGCAGTACTTC.

A few counts support this clone. Other nucleotide sequences from this sample produce the same CDR3. The chain uses TRBV5-1 and TRBJ2-5; D is uncertain. This CDR3 is 10 amino acids long. The ends were cut back, 4 bases at V and 5 bases at J, with 3 bases in the middle. CDR1 is SGHRS and CDR2 is YFSETQ in the germline V gene. The DNA of the CDR3 is TGCGCCAGCAGCGGGGAGACCCAGTACTTC. Amino acid sequence: CASSGETQYF.

This clone was detected a few times. Relative to the germline gene, one junction end is altered; a read error may explain this. V and J are TRBV18 and TRBJ2-5; TRBD1 matches 9 bases. There are 16 residues in the CDR3. The germline V gene encodes CDR1 KGHSH and CDR2 LQKENI. In DNA, the CDR3 is TGTGCCAGCTCGCCACAGGGGGCCGGGAACCAAGAGACCCAGTACTTC. Protein: CASSPQGAGNQETQYF.

This clone was observed a handful of times. The genes are TRBV25-1 and TRBJ2-2; TRBD1 is a possible D gene (6 bases). Trimming left V 5 bases short and J 7 bases short, with 11 bases between. The CDR3 spans 13 residues. Germline V gene lookup returns CDR1 MGHDK and CDR2 SYGVNS. The CDR3 here is CASSTQGRGELFF. The CDR3 nucleotides are TGTGCCAGCAGTACACAGGGCCGCGGGGAGCTGTTTTTT. Together with reference TRBV25-1 and TRBJ2-2, the CDR3 gives the full variable domain: EADIYQTPRYLVIGTGKKITLECSQTMGHDKMYWYQQDPGMELHLIHYSYGVNSTEKGDLSSESTVSRIRTEHFPLTLESARPSHTSQYLCASSTQGRGELFFGEGSRLTVL.

This clone was seen only a few times. The DNA for the CDR3 is TGTGCCAGCAGTTTATCGTACAGGGGGCAACGGGAGCAGTTCTTC. The encoded protein is CASSLSYRGQREQFF. The V call is TRBV27, the J call TRBJ2-1; 9 bases match TRBD1. CDR1 is MNHEY and CDR2 is SMNVEV in the germline V gene (reference sequence). The CDR3 sequence is 15 residues long. V gave up 0 bases and J gave up 10 bases; unmatched junction bases: 7.

The V gene is TRBV7-9, the J gene TRBJ2-5; D is unclear. V lost 5 bases and J 1 base, leaving 20 bases between the germline ends. The CDR3 loop spans 17 amino acids. The germline V gene encodes CDR1 SEHNR and CDR2 FQNEAQ (reference sequence). The CDR3 region has the DNA TGTGCCAGCAGCGATGGGGTCGGTAGAATAGTCCAAGAGACCCAGTACTTC. This sequence encodes CASSDGVGRIVQETQYF.

This clone turned up a few times. The V call is TRBV2, the J call TRBJ2-1; D is perhaps TRBD1 (5 bases). This CDR3 is built from 14 residues. V was trimmed by 3 bases and J by 3 bases, leaving 9 bases between them. CDR1 and CDR2 (germline): SNHLY, FYNNEI. CDR3 sequence reads: CASSDRVFYNEQFF. DNA of the CDR3: TGTGCCAGCAGTGACAGGGTCTTCTACAATGAGCAGTTCTTC.

This clone was recorded a few times. In DNA, the CDR3 is TGTGCCAGCCGTCTCGGCCACGAGCAGTACTTC. Amino acid sequence: CASRLGHEQYF. This chain joins TRBV27 and TRBJ2-7; D not resolved. This CDR3 region has 11 residues. The germline CDR1 and CDR2 sequences are MNHEY and SMNVEV (reference sequence). V dropped 8 bases and J dropped 5 bases, with 10 bases sitting between them.

V and J are TRBV4-3 and TRBJ2-5; 7 bases are a match to TRBD1. Germline V gene lookup returns CDR1 LGHNA and CDR2 YSLEER. The CDR3 loop spans 16 amino acids. The J segment lost 2 bases and the V segment lost 4 bases, leaving 10 bases of the junction unmatched. The CDR3 loop reads CASSPSTGKGQETQYF. CDR3 DNA: TGCGCCAGCAGCCCCTCGACAGGGAAGGGACAAGAGACCCAGTACTTC.

Only a few counts were recorded for this clone. V and J are TRBV7-9 and TRBJ2-3; possibly TRBD1 or TRBD2 for D (5 bases each). Germline values: CDR1 SEHNR, CDR2 FQNEAQ (reference sequence). This CDR3 contains 19 residues. The V end was cut by 5 bases, the J end by 4 bases, with 28 bases between. CDR3 DNA sequence: TGTGCCAGCAGCCTGACCACCGCCTGGGCCATCCGGGGCGCAGATACGCAGTATTTT. Its protein is CASSLTTAWAIRGADTQYF.